Given below is one T cell receptor beta chain in context. Its specificity is not known. The record originates from a study of OX40 agonist ivuxolimab in advanced cancers. Study results and limitations: The CD4+ and CD8+ T cells in the blood had expanded clonally by week 6 at 0.1 to 3.0 mg/kg.

With 0 bases removed from V and 4 bases from J, the gap between germline ends came to 10 bases. The CDR3 loop spans 14 amino acids. The germline gives CDR1 SGDLS, CDR2 YYNGEE. Sequencing was performed with immunoSEQ multiplex PCR; in TCRdb, only in-frame clones are kept and a portion is missing. The sample consists of approximately 70,000 clones, about 80% of them appearing once. Patients were excluded for autoimmune disease history or systemic immunosuppression. This receptor was taken from an adult with an advanced solid tumor such as melanoma, head and neck, liver or kidney cancer. Source: CD4+ or CD8+ T cells sorted from blood, taken in a trial of the OX40 agonist ivuxolimab. The chain joins TRBV9 to TRBJ1-1; TRBD1 is a possible D gene (5 bases). CDR3 in amino acids: CASSVGKGITEAFF. CDR3 nucleotide sequence: TGTGCCAGCAGCGTAGGTAAGGGGATCACTGAAGCTTTCTTT.